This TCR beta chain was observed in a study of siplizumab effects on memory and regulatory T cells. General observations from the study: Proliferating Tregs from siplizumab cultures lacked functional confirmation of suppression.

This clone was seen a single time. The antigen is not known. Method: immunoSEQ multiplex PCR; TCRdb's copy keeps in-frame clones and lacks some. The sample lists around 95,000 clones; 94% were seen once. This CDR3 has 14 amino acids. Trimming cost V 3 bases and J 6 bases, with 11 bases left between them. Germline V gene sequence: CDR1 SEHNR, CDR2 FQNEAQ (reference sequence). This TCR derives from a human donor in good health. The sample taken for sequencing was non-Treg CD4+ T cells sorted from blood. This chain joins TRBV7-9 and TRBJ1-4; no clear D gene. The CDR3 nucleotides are TGTGCCAGCAGCTTTGGCTGGAATGATGAAAAACTGTTTTTT. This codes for CASSFGWNDEKLFF.